Below, 29 T cell receptor beta chains from the same sample are listed, as sequenced in a study of cytomegalovirus exposure and HLA in healthy donors. Using immunoSEQ multiplex PCR, the repertoire was profiled, and TCRdb retains in-frame clones only, with some absent. In the table there are some 150,000 clones, about 89% of which are singletons. Sequencing used PBMCs. Receptors originate from a man younger than 35 in good health and CMV-seropositive.

The chain employs TRBV28 and TRBJ2-4, with 7 positions matching TRBD1. V gave up 6 bases and J gave up 0 bases; unmatched junction bases: 8. The CDR3 runs 16 residues. The germline V gene encodes CDR1 MDHEN and CDR2 SYDVKM. CDR3 sequence (DNA): TGTGCCAGCAGCGGACAGGATCCACTAGCCAAAAACATTCAGTACTTC. This gives the protein CASSGQDPLAKNIQYF.

V is TRBV7-2 and J is TRBJ2-1; weak D call: TRBD1 (5 bases). This CDR3 contains 13 residues. Germline CDR1 reads SGHTA; CDR2 reads FQGNSA. V lost 1 base and J 8 bases, leaving 9 bases between the germline ends. The CDR3 DNA sequence: TGTGCCAGCAGCTTAGACAGGAGAGATGAGCAGTTCTTC. This gives the protein CASSLDRRDEQFF.

The chain employs TRBV9 and TRBJ2-4; 7 bases map to TRBD2. CDR1 is SGDLS, CDR2 YYNGEE, per germline. Losses at the gene ends were 4 bases for V and 1 base for J; bases not matched to a gene: 8. This CDR3 has 16 residues. CDR3 nucleotide sequence: TGTGCCAGCAGCCCGCGTAGCGGGCCCGCCAAAAACATTCAGTACTTC. Protein product: CASSPRSGPAKNIQYF.

The chain recombines TRBV5-1 with TRBJ2-4; 8 bases agree with TRBD1. V shed 0 bases, J shed 5 bases, and the junction held 7 bases outside the gene matches. CDR1 SGHRS and CDR2 YFSETQ come from the germline V gene. This CDR3 comprises 16 residues. CDR3 sequence (DNA): TGCGCCAGCAGCTTGGGGAGGACAGGGCCCGAAAACATTCAGTACTTC. Translation: CASSLGRTGPENIQYF.

The table lists this clone with a few counts. The chain uses TRBV7-2 and TRBJ2-7, with D possibly TRBD2 on 8 matching bases. The germline V gene has CDR1 SGHTA and CDR2 FQGNSA. This CDR3 spans 15 amino acids. V was clipped by 4 bases and J by 5 bases, with 18 bases between them. CDR3 in DNA: TGTGCCAGCAGCTCGCAGGGGGGGACTAGGAACGAGCAGTACTTC. It translates to CASSSQGGTRNEQYF.

The gene calls are TRBV7-3 and TRBJ1-1; D not certain. This CDR3 has 15 amino acids. V lost 2 bases, J lost 1 base, and 11 bases lay in between. Germline assignment: CDR1 SGHTA and CDR2 FQGTGA. This CDR3 reads CASSLSAGGNTEAFF. The DNA of the CDR3 is TGTGCCAGCAGCTTATCGGCAGGTGGGAACACTGAAGCTTTCTTT.

This clone was seen at least ten times. This sequence joins TRBV4-2 and TRBJ2-7, with 8 bases matching TRBD2. Germline values: CDR1 LGHNA, CDR2 YNFKEQ. CDR3 length: 16 residues. Unmatched junction bases numbered 10, after V lost 1 base and J lost 5 bases. CDR3: CASSQAVTGGPDEQYF. In DNA form, the CDR3 reads TGTGCCAGCAGCCAAGCAGTCACGGGAGGGCCTGACGAGCAGTACTTC.

V gene TRBV20-1 combines with J gene TRBJ1-2, with 10 bases that match TRBD1. Germline V gene sequence: CDR1 DFQATT, CDR2 SNEGSKA (reference sequence). The CDR3 length is 11 residues. V lost 5 bases to trimming and J lost 8 bases; unmatched junction nucleotides: 2. As DNA, the CDR3 is TGCAGTGCTTGGACAGGGGGAGGCTACACCTTC. This gives the protein CSAWTGGGYTF.

This sequence joins TRBV4-1 and TRBJ1-5; D uncertain. The germline V gene encodes CDR1 MGHRA and CDR2 YSYEKL. This CDR3 is 15 amino acids long. V lost 0 bases and J 1 base, leaving 7 bases between the germline ends. The CDR3 nucleotides read TGCGCCAGCAGCCAAGAATGGGCGAGCAATCAGCCCCAGCATTTT. Its protein is CASSQEWASNQPQHF.

This clone was counted a few times. V and J are TRBV18 and TRBJ2-5; 7 nucleotides line up with TRBD1. The V gene's germline CDR1 is KGHSH and CDR2 LQKENI. V was pared by 0 bases and J by 4 bases, with 5 bases of the junction left unmatched. The CDR3 has 15 amino acids. DNA of the CDR3: TGTGCCAGCTCACCACCGGGGGACAGTAGAGAGACCCAGTACTTC. Residues: CASSPPGDSRETQYF.

The genes are TRBV7-8 and TRBJ1-4; no clear D gene. V was pared by 5 bases and J by 5 bases, with 12 bases between. CDR1 SGHVS and CDR2 FQNEAQ come from the germline V gene. This CDR3 contains 14 residues. CDR3 region: CASSVSEQNEKLFF. The CDR3 DNA is TGTGCCAGCAGCGTCAGCGAGCAGAATGAAAAACTGTTTTTT.

The chain couples TRBV27 to TRBJ2-1; 13 nucleotides match TRBD2. J gave up 5 bases and V 5 bases, and 3 bases lay outside the gene matches. The CDR3 extends over 15 amino acids. Germline V gene lookup returns CDR1 MNHEY and CDR2 SMNVEV (reference sequence). The CDR3 protein is CASSPGLAGDNEQFF. CDR3 DNA sequence: TGTGCCAGCAGTCCAGGACTAGCGGGAGACAATGAGCAGTTCTTC.

This chain links TRBV7-9 with TRBJ2-7; 10 nucleotides agree with TRBD2. CDR1 is SEHNR, CDR2 FQNEAQ, per germline (reference sequence). This CDR3 has 15 amino acids. V was pared by 2 bases and J by 6 bases, with 7 bases of the junction left unmatched. CDR3 sequence: CASSLIGLAGVEQYF. The CDR3 DNA is TGTGCCAGCAGCTTAATTGGCCTAGCGGGAGTCGAGCAGTACTTC.

The V call is TRBV13, the J call TRBJ2-2; TRBD2 agrees at 13 bases. V lost 5 bases and J lost 9; bases outside the gene matches: 6. Germline V gene lookup returns CDR1 PRHDT and CDR2 FYEKMQ (reference sequence). The CDR3 contains 15 residues. The CDR3 loop reads CASSTRLAGGRELFF. The DNA for the CDR3 is TGTGCCAGCAGCACCCGACTAGCGGGAGGACGGGAGCTGTTTTTT.

The chain couples TRBV19 to TRBJ1-5, with D unresolved. CDR1 LNHDA and CDR2 SQIVND come from the germline V gene (reference sequence). This CDR3 contains 10 residues. V gave up 5 bases and J gave up 7 bases, with 3 bases separating them. The CDR3 loop is CASSQQPQHF. In DNA form, the CDR3 reads TGTGCCAGTAGTCAACAGCCCCAGCATTTT. The full variable domain, rest sourced from reference TRBV19 and TRBJ1-5, is DGGITQSPKYLFRKEGQNVTLSCEQNLNHDAMYWYRQDPGQGLRLIYYSQIVNDFQKGDIAEGYSVSREKKESFPLTVTSAQKNPTAFYLCASSQQPQHFGDGTRLSIL.

The genes are TRBV6-5 and TRBJ1-2; D uncertain. Germline V lookup: CDR1 MNHEY, CDR2 SVGAGI. Trimming removed 6 bases from V and 4 bases from J, with 15 bases in between. CDR3 length: 14 residues. The CDR3 spells CASSPSDGFYGYTF. The CDR3 coding sequence is TGTGCCAGCAGCCCGTCAGACGGGTTCTATGGCTACACCTTC.

This chain uses TRBV29-1 with TRBJ2-4, with D perhaps matching TRBD1 (5 bases). The CDR3 length is 11 residues. CDR1 is SQVTM and CDR2 is ANQGSEA in the germline V gene. Trimming cost V 6 bases and J 12 bases, with 15 bases left between them. CDR3 bases: TGCAGCGTGGGCCGGCAGGGCAATCAGTACTTC. This encodes CSVGRQGNQYF.

The chain employs TRBV20-1 and TRBJ1-2; D gene ambiguous. Germline loops: CDR1 DFQATT, CDR2 SNEGSKA (reference sequence). CDR3 length equals 11 residues. The CDR3 nucleotides are TGCTGCGCCAATCTCAACTATGGCTACACCTTC. Translation gives CCANLNYGYTF.

This rearrangement joins TRBV19 to TRBJ1-5, with D possibly matching TRBD1 (5 bases). The CDR3 is 14 amino acids. V was cut by 5 bases and J by 5 bases, with 13 bases left in between. Looked up from germline, CDR1 is LNHDA and CDR2 is SQIVND (reference sequence). Here the CDR3 DNA reads TGTGCCAGTAGTCGCGCAGGGCGAGATCAGCCCCAGCATTTT. It translates to CASSRAGRDQPQHF.

The genes are TRBV4-2 and TRBJ1-4, with 9 bases aligning to TRBD1. CDR3 size: 16 residues. Germline CDR1 is LGHNA and CDR2 is YNFKEQ. With 1 base clipped from V and 7 bases from J, the junction kept 7 bases outside the gene matches. For the CDR3, the DNA is TGTGCCAGCAGCCAAGTGCTTGGGACAGGGCCTGAAAAACTGTTTTTT. Translated: CASSQVLGTGPEKLFF.

This rearrangement joins TRBV5-1 to TRBJ2-2; D remains ambiguous. The germline gives CDR1 SGHRS, CDR2 YFSETQ. Between the trimmed V and J ends, which lost 1 base and 3 bases, there was a span of 7 bases. This CDR3 comprises 14 residues. CDR3 loop: CASSLSLYTGELFF. The CDR3 DNA reads TGCGCCAGCAGCTTGTCACTCTACACCGGGGAGCTGTTTTTT.

The chain recombines TRBV10-2 with TRBJ2-2; D possibly corresponds to TRBD2 (6 bases). Trimming cost V 7 bases and J 3 bases, with 12 bases left between them. In germline, CDR1 is WSHSY, CDR2 SAAADI. The CDR3 covers 14 residues. CDR3 coding DNA: TGCGCCAGCATCGCCACGGGGGACACCGGGGAGCTGTTTTTT. Protein product: CASIATGDTGELFF.

The chain employs TRBV7-9 and TRBJ1-4; TRBD1 matches at 8 bases. Germline CDR1 is SEHNR and CDR2 is FQNEAQ (reference sequence). The V gene end was trimmed by 1 base and the J gene end by 8 bases; junction bases not matched to a gene: 6. The CDR3 sequence is 15 residues long. The DNA of the CDR3 is TGTGCCAGCAGCTTAGTACGCAGGGGGCGCGAAAAACTGTTTTTT. Residues: CASSLVRRGREKLFF. The variable domain in full, with the rest retrieved from reference TRBV7-9 and TRBJ1-4, is DTGVSQNPRHKITKRGQNVTFRCDPISEHNRLYWYRQTLGQGPEFLTYFQNEAQLEKSRLLSDRFSAERPKGSFSTLEIQRTEQGDSAMYLCASSLVRRGREKLFFGSGTQLSVL.

The V gene is TRBV27, the J gene TRBJ2-5, with D maybe TRBD2 (6 bases). The V end was cut by 8 bases, the J end by 5 bases, with 9 bases between. From germline, CDR1 is MNHEY and CDR2 SMNVEV (reference sequence). CDR3 length: 11 residues. The chain's CDR3 is CASFGGETQYF. CDR3 DNA sequence: TGTGCCAGCTTTGGGGGGGAGACCCAGTACTTC.

This rearrangement joins TRBV6-6 to TRBJ2-3, with D perhaps matching TRBD2 (5 bases). The CDR3 is made up of 13 amino acids. Germline-derived CDR1 and CDR2 are MNHNY and SVGAGI (reference sequence). The V and J ends lost 5 bases and 3 bases respectively, with 9 bases between them. CDR3 region: CASSLTGTDTQYF. The CDR3 DNA is TGTGCCAGCAGTCTAACGGGGACAGATACGCAGTATTTT.

The rearrangement uses TRBV7-2 and TRBJ1-1, with no clear D. CDR3 length equals 14 residues. Trimming stripped 4 bases from V and 3 bases from J, with 12 bases between. In germline, CDR1 is SGHTA, CDR2 FQGNSA. The CDR3 is CASSYDRSYTEAFF. CDR3 sequence (DNA): TGTGCCAGCAGCTACGATAGGAGTTACACTGAAGCTTTCTTT. The complete variable domain, with remaining parts taken from reference TRBV7-2 and TRBJ1-1, reads GAGVSQSPSNKVTEKGKDVELRCDPISGHTALYWYRQSLGQGLEFLIYFQGNSAPDKSGLPSDRFSAERTGGSVSTLTIQRTQQEDSAVYLCASSYDRSYTEAFFGQGTRLTVV.

This clone showed up just a few times. The junction departs from the called germline gene at one end, perhaps through a read error. The rearrangement uses TRBV7-7 and TRBJ2-3, with TRBD2 matching 9 bases. The CDR3 has 16 amino acids. CDR1 is SSHAT, CDR2 FNYEAQ, per germline (reference sequence). CDR3 DNA sequence: TGTGCTAGCAGCCGACTAGCGGATACGTGCACAGATACGCAGTATTTT. Protein product: CASSRLADTCTDTQYF.

Worth noting for this clone: The junction does not match germline at one end; this may be a read error. The V and J genes are TRBV27 and TRBJ2-7, with TRBD2 matching 10 bases. Germline V gene sequence: CDR1 MNHEY, CDR2 SMNVEV (reference sequence). CDR3 size: 15 residues. The CDR3 DNA sequence: TGTGCCAGCCGTTTGGCGGGCCTAGCGGGAGAGGAGCAGTACTTC. It is translated as CASRLAGLAGEEQYF.

The chain combines TRBV7-2 with TRBJ1-2; TRBD1 is a possible D gene (6 bases). Between the trimmed V and J ends, which lost 0 bases and 2 bases, there was a span of 10 bases. This CDR3 has 15 residues. Germline CDR1 is SGHTA and CDR2 is FQGNSA. CDR3 amino acids: CASSLAPGQNYGYTF. CDR3 nucleotides: TGTGCCAGCAGCTTAGCTCCGGGACAAAACTATGGCTACACCTTC.